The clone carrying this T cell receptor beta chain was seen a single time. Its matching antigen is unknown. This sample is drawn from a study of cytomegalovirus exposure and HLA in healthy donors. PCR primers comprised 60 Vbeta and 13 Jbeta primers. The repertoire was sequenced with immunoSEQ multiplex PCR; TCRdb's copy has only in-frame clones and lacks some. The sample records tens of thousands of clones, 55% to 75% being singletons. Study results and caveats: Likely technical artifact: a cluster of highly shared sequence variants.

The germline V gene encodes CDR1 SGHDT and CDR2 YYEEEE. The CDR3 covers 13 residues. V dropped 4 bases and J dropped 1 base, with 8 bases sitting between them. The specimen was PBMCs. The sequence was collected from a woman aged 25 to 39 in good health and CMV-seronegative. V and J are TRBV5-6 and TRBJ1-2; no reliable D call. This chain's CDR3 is CASSAVDNYGYTF. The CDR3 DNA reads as TGTGCCAGCAGCGCGGTTGATAACTATGGCTACACCTTC.